The T cell receptor beta chain under discussion was sequenced for a study of vaccination and CD4 T cells after COVID-19. Study-wide points: Median SARS-CoV-2-reactive clonotypes rose from approximately 21 to 40, not significantly.

This clonotype was picked up one time. The antigen is not known. The Oncomine TCR Beta short-read assay was what sequenced the DNA obtained from cultured CD4+ T cells. MiXCR, run by TCRdb on the PCR reads, gives a single entry per CDR3 protein. This sample has about 6,400 distinct CDR3 sequences, with 45% found just once. The J segment lost 2 bases and the V segment lost 1 base, leaving 6 bases of the junction unmatched. CDR1 DFQATT and CDR2 SNEGSKA come from the germline V gene (reference sequence). The CDR3 has 19 residues. Treatment defined: roughly 10-day PBMC culture with coronavirus spike peptide pools or control peptides (ViraFEST assay). The authors cultured 2 million or so PBMCs per well with roughly 10 IU/ml IL-2 and around 9.2 ug/ml peptide pools.

The sequence was obtained from a human donor who had recovered from COVID-19. The rearrangement uses TRBV20-1 and TRBJ2-6, with 15 bases lining up with TRBD2. Sequences were obtained from CD4+ T cells from blood, cultured in vitro. The CDR3 region has the DNA TGCAGTGCTAGAGCCTCGGGACTAGCGGGGGGCCCTGGGGCCAACGTCCTGACTTTC. This translates into CSARASGLAGGPGANVLTF.